This TCR beta chain is drawn from a study of regulatory T cells in long-lasting Graves disease. According to the study, TCR beta libraries were built with iRepertoire HTBI primers and CDR3-region Arm-PCR. TCRdb analysed the multiplex PCR reads with MiXCR anew, one entry per CDR3 protein. The sample shows a few hundred thousand distinct CDR3 sequences, around 13% of them seen only once. This clonotype occurred many times. Time point given: newly diagnosed GD, antithyroid drugs for less than 3 months. TCR sequences were obtained from RNA taken from PBMCs. Trimming cost V 4 bases and J 4 bases; bases outside gene matches: 10. Germline CDR1 is MDHEN and CDR2 is SYDVKM. This CDR3 comprises 16 residues. In addition, the sample was reused for a study of T cells in Graves' hyperthyroidism and ophthalmopathy.

The source was peripheral blood mononuclear cells (PBMCs), collected at new diagnosis, from a patient treated with antithyroid drugs. The chain joins TRBV28 to TRBJ1-5; 7 bases are shared with TRBD1. The sequence was obtained from a woman between 45 and 65 years old with Graves disease. This CDR3 is CASSSRQGWGNQPQHF. The CDR3 DNA is TGTGCCAGCAGTTCCCGACAGGGCTGGGGGAATCAGCCCCAGCATTTT.